These 26 T cell receptor beta chains came from one sample sequenced in a study of T cells after posttransplantation cyclophosphamide. Only in-frame clones appear in the TCRdb table, and some are missing; sequencing was by immunoSEQ multiplex PCR. The table records around 34,000 clones without singletons, the ten largest covering 2.5%. The sequenced sample consisted of PBMCs. The receptor source for this set is a man aged 50 or older in good health, CMV-negative, and a related stem cell transplant donor.

This clone was counted at least ten times. V gene TRBV2 combines with J gene TRBJ1-2; 9 bases align to TRBD1. Germline V gives CDR1 SNHLY, CDR2 FYNNEI. V dropped 6 bases and J dropped 4; count of bases not matched to a gene: 9. The CDR3 length is 15 residues. The CDR3 DNA follows: TGTGCCAGCAGCCGGACAGGGGCGACCATCTATGGCTACACCTTC. This encodes CASSRTGATIYGYTF.

In this sample, this clone turned up many times. The V and J genes are TRBV2 and TRBJ2-3; tentative D call: TRBD1 (6 bases). V lost 6 bases and J 6 bases, leaving 16 bases between the germline ends. This CDR3 is built from 14 residues. Germline CDR1 SNHLY, CDR2 FYNNEI. The CDR3 bases are TGTGCCAGCAGCCGGGACAAGGTTATGGATACGCAGTATTTT. Residues: CASSRDKVMDTQYF.

The chain is built from TRBV6-5 and TRBJ1-3; D is uncertain. Gene TRBJ2-2 matches the end of the DNA better, so the J call may be wrong. Germline CDR1 MNHEY, CDR2 SVGAGI. The CDR3 loop spans 13 amino acids. In DNA, the CDR3 is TGTGCCAGCAGCTGGGGTTACACCGGGGAGCTGTTTTTT. Amino acids: CASSWGYTGELFF.

This clone was seen ten or more times. The V gene is TRBV19, the J gene TRBJ2-2; TRBD1 aligns across 7 bases. Germline V CDR1 and CDR2: LNHDA, SQIVND (reference sequence). Trimming cost V 9 bases and J 0 bases; bases outside gene matches: 4. The CDR3 runs to 14 residues. The CDR3 is CASLGQANTGELFF. CDR3 nucleotide sequence: TGTGCCAGCCTTGGACAGGCGAACACCGGGGAGCTGTTTTTT.

The chain carries TRBV6-4 and TRBJ2-3, with D tentatively TRBD2 (6 bases). The CDR3 runs 14 residues. Trimming left V 0 bases short and J 4 bases short, with 8 bases between. Germline V lookup: CDR1 MRHNA, CDR2 SNTAGT. This CDR3 reads CASSDSRGADTQYF. CDR3 DNA: TGTGCCAGCAGTGACTCGCGGGGAGCAGATACGCAGTATTTT.

This clone came up many times. DNA of the CDR3: TGTGCCAGCAACATTAACCGGGATACGAACACCGGGGAGCTGTTTTTT. Translated, it gives CASNINRDTNTGELFF. The chain joins TRBV9 to TRBJ2-2; tentatively, D is TRBD2 (5 bases). CDR1 SGDLS and CDR2 YYNGEE come from the germline V gene. The CDR3 totals 16 residues. V lost 6 bases and J 0 bases, leaving 15 bases between the germline ends.

At least ten counts were recorded for this clone. The gene calls are TRBV11-1 and TRBJ1-6; D not certain. CDR3 length: 17 residues. Trimming took off 1 base at V and 2 bases at J, with 12 bases between the two ends. CDR1 is SGHAT and CDR2 is FQDESV in the germline V gene (reference sequence). Here the CDR3 reads CASSLEDIGAYNSPLHF. DNA of the CDR3: TGTGCCAGCAGCTTAGAAGACATAGGTGCCTATAATTCACCCCTCCACTTT.

This chain uses TRBV12-5 with TRBJ2-7; D is possibly TRBD1 (6 bases). The CDR3 runs to 14 residues. The V end was cut by 9 bases, the J end by 2 bases, with 17 bases between. Germline CDR1 LGHNT, CDR2 FRNRAP. In DNA form, the CDR3 reads TGTGCTAGGGGGCTACAGGGCGCCGCCTACGAGCAGTACTTC. As protein: CARGLQGAAYEQYF.

This clone was counted ten times or more. The rearrangement links TRBV7-2 to TRBJ2-3, with TRBD2 identical over 13 bases. Germline CDR1 is SGHTA and CDR2 is FQGNSA. The CDR3 is 17 residues long. Germline trimming cut 0 bases from V and 6 bases from J; bases unmatched to any gene: 6. The CDR3 loop is CASSLARLAGGEDTQYF. Here the CDR3 DNA reads TGTGCCAGCAGCTTAGCCAGACTAGCGGGGGGTGAGGATACGCAGTATTTT.

Many counts were recorded for this clone. The rearrangement joins TRBV6-5 to TRBJ2-1; TRBD1 matches at 7 bases. The V gene's germline CDR1 is MNHEY and CDR2 SVGAGI. This CDR3 is built from 15 residues. V lost 0 bases to trimming and J lost 15 bases; unmatched junction nucleotides: 14. The CDR3 is CASSYSRARDRDLFF. The CDR3 nucleotides are TGTGCCAGCAGTTACTCCAGGGCTAGAGACAGGGACCTGTTCTTC.

This clone has a count of ten or more. This chain joins TRBV6-6 and TRBJ1-1; D not certain. V was clipped by 0 bases and J by 1 base, with 6 bases between them. CDR1 MNHNY and CDR2 SVGAGI come from the germline V gene (reference sequence). The CDR3 totals 14 residues. The chain's CDR3 is CASSYSQKNTEAFF. CDR3 DNA sequence: TGTGCCAGCAGTTACTCCCAGAAGAACACTGAAGCTTTCTTT.

There are many counts of this clone. The rearrangement uses TRBV2 and TRBJ1-4, with a tentative D call TRBD1 (6 bases). Trimming shortened V by 6 bases and J by 4 bases, and 15 bases separated the two germline ends. The length of the CDR3 is 15 residues. Germline V gives CDR1 SNHLY, CDR2 FYNNEI. The CDR3: CASSHSGVINEKLFF. The CDR3 bases are TGTGCCAGCAGCCACTCAGGGGTTATTAATGAAAAACTGTTTTTT.

The chain combines TRBV9 with TRBJ2-5; D perhaps matches TRBD2 (5 bases). Matching the DNA end better, TRBJ2-7 makes the J call doubtful. This CDR3 has 14 residues. Germline V CDR1 and CDR2: SGDLS, YYNGEE. The CDR3 bases are TGTGCCAGCAGCGTAGGAGGGTTCTCCTACGAGCAGTACTTC. The encoded protein is CASSVGGFSYEQYF.

This chain joins TRBV7-3 and TRBJ2-7, with 9 bases aligning to TRBD1. Trimming removed 3 bases from V and 2 bases from J; junction bases left unmatched: 2. CDR1 SGHTA and CDR2 FQGTGA come from the germline V gene. The CDR3 is 14 amino acids. As DNA, the CDR3 is TGTGCCAGCAGCTTGGACAGGGGAGCCTACGAGCAGTACTTC. Protein sequence: CASSLDRGAYEQYF.

This clone was seen at least ten times. This chain connects TRBV29-1 to TRBJ1-1, with D possibly being TRBD1 (5 bases). CDR3 length: 13 amino acids. V lost 2 bases, J lost 8 bases, and 15 bases lay in between. Germline V gene lookup returns CDR1 SQVTM and CDR2 ANQGSEA. CDR3 DNA: TGCAGCGTTGAAAAAGGGACTTATGGCGAAGCTTTCTTT. Translation gives CSVEKGTYGEAFF.

This clone has at least ten counts. The chain employs TRBV27 and TRBJ1-2; 12 bases fit TRBD1. The CDR3 sequence is 15 residues long. V trimming: 5 bases; J trimming: 2 bases; junction bases outside the gene matches: 3. Germline values: CDR1 MNHEY, CDR2 SMNVEV (reference sequence). Here the CDR3 reads CASSIGTGGNYGYTF. In DNA, the CDR3 is TGTGCCAGCAGTATCGGGACAGGGGGCAACTATGGCTACACCTTC.

In its sample, this clone was seen many times. This sequence joins TRBV15 and TRBJ2-7; a possible D gene is TRBD1 (5 bases). CDR1 LNHNV and CDR2 YYDKDF come from the germline V gene (reference sequence). With 0 bases removed from V and 3 bases from J, the gap between germline ends came to 9 bases. CDR3 size: 14 residues. The CDR3 protein is CATSRDRGSYEQYF. CDR3 bases: TGTGCCACCAGCAGAGATAGGGGCAGCTACGAGCAGTACTTC.

This clone was detected a few times. The V and J genes are TRBV7-9 and TRBJ2-3; 12 nucleotides line up with TRBD2. CDR3 length: 18 amino acids. CDR1 and CDR2 from the germline V gene are SEHNR and FQNEAQ (reference sequence). V gave up 5 bases and J gave up 1 base; unmatched junction bases: 10. Here the CDR3 DNA reads TGTGCCAGCAGCCCGCTAGCGGGAGGGCTTGGACGCACAGATACGCAGTATTTT. It codes for CASSPLAGGLGRTDTQYF.

This clone was picked up many times. The rearrangement joins TRBV7-9 to TRBJ2-1; 8 bases align to TRBD2. The V gene's germline CDR1 is SEHNR and CDR2 FQNEAQ (reference sequence). Trimming at V came to 5 bases and at J to 4 bases, leaving 13 bases not matched to a gene. The CDR3 runs 17 residues. The CDR3 nucleotides are TGTGCCAGCAGCCTTGGAACTAGCGGAGCGCAATACAATGAGCAGTTCTTC. Protein: CASSLGTSGAQYNEQFF.

There are many counts of this clone. The chain recombines TRBV27 with TRBJ2-7; possibly TRBD1 for D (6 bases). V lost 6 bases to trimming and J lost 0 bases, with 9 bases between them. Germline lookup yields CDR1 MNHEY and CDR2 SMNVEV (reference sequence). The length of the CDR3 is 13 residues. The CDR3 bases are TGTGCCAGCAGCCGACAGGCCTCCTACGAGCAGTACTTC. It specifies CASSRQASYEQYF.

At least ten counts were recorded for this clone. The chain carries TRBV4-3 and TRBJ2-7, with D perhaps matching TRBD1 (6 bases). The CDR3 loop spans 14 amino acids. The germline V gene encodes CDR1 LGHNA and CDR2 YSLEER. V lost 4 bases to trimming and J lost 1 base, with 11 bases between them. As DNA, the CDR3 is TGCGCCAGCAGCCGGGCAGGGGCATCCTACGAGCAGTACTTC. The encoded protein is CASSRAGASYEQYF.

This clone was found many times. J is TRBJ1-1 and V is TRBV18; D perhaps matches TRBD1 (6 bases). CDR1 and CDR2 from the germline V gene are KGHSH and LQKENI. The V and J ends lost 4 bases and 0 bases respectively, with 12 bases between them. The CDR3 is made up of 15 amino acids. The CDR3, as DNA: TGTGCCAGCTCACGGGTACAGGGCATGAACACTGAAGCTTTCTTT. As protein: CASSRVQGMNTEAFF.

This clone was seen repeatedly, ten times or more. The rearrangement links TRBV11-3 to TRBJ2-2; D unclear. The CDR3 extends over 13 amino acids. CDR1 is SGHNT and CDR2 is YENEEA in the germline V gene. V lost 4 bases, J lost 7 bases, and 10 bases lay in between. The CDR3 is CASSSRTDGELFF. CDR3 DNA: TGTGCCAGCAGCTCCAGAACAGACGGGGAGCTGTTTTTT.

This clone was detected many times. V usage is TRBV5-5 and J usage is TRBJ2-4, with D tentatively TRBD2 (7 bases). Trimming removed 7 bases from V and 9 bases from J, with 14 bases in between. This CDR3 is 12 amino acids long. Germline lookup yields CDR1 SGHKS and CDR2 YYEKEE (reference sequence). The CDR3: CASRGAGGIQYF. The CDR3 bases are TGTGCCAGCCGGGGGGCGGGTGGCATTCAGTACTTC.

This clone came up many times. The chain joins TRBV2 to TRBJ2-1; D ambiguous. There are 16 residues in the CDR3. Germline-derived CDR1 and CDR2 are SNHLY and FYNNEI. Trimming removed 2 bases from V and 0 bases from J, with 11 bases in between. CDR3 nucleotides: TGTGCCAGCAGTGAATTGGGCAGCTACTCCTACAATGAGCAGTTCTTC. Protein product: CASSELGSYSYNEQFF.

In its sample, this clone was seen many times. Germline and junction disagree at one end, which may indicate a read error. This chain links TRBV6-1 with TRBJ1-1; D is undetermined. Germline CDR1 is MNHNS and CDR2 is SASEGT. The CDR3 sequence is 12 residues long. CDR3 residues: CASARVKTEAFF. The CDR3 nucleotides are TGTGCCAGCGCGAGGGTGAAGACTGAAGCTTTCTTT.